This T cell receptor (beta chain) was sequenced for a study of brain metastases from non-small cell lung cancer. Broader study findings: Fewer infiltrating T cells were found in brain metastases than primaries.

Concerning this clone: Antigen specificity is unknown.

Produced via immunoSEQ multiplex PCR; TCRdb's table is partial and in-frame only. The sample holds around 460 clones; about 82% are singletons and the top ten take about 30%. Material: tissue from a brain metastasis. The TCR comes from a donor at least 40 years old with non-small cell lung cancer.

CDR3 protein: CATSDARGIAQETQYF. As DNA, the CDR3 is TGTGCCACCAGTGACGCTAGGGGGATCGCTCAAGAGACCCAGTACTTC. V usage is TRBV24-1 and J usage is TRBJ2-5; tentative D call: TRBD1 (6 bases). The length of the CDR3 is 16 residues. With 4 bases removed from V and 2 bases from J, the gap between germline ends came to 16 bases. Germline CDR1 is KGHDR and CDR2 is SFDVKD.